Presented here are 22 T cell receptor beta chains from one specimen sequenced in a study of T cells in Graves' hyperthyroidism and ophthalmopathy. TCR beta CDR3 regions were amplified from RNA. Initially, a first-round RT-PCR of the TCR CDR3 employed the HTBI primer set. TCRdb called the multiplex PCR reads again in MiXCR, with one record for every CDR3 protein. The sample yields approximately 710,000 distinct CDR3 sequences, roughly 17% seen once. The source material was blood. These receptors all come from a man in his forties or fifties with Graves' hyperthyroidism.

This clonotype has a handful of counts. The V and J genes are TRBV5-1 and TRBJ2-2; 8 positions match TRBD1. The V and J ends lost 7 bases and 0 bases, in that order; junction bases with no gene match: 2. The CDR3 loop spans 14 amino acids. CDR1 SGHRS and CDR2 YFSETQ come from the germline V gene. The CDR3 coding sequence is TGCGCCAGCGGACAGGGCTCGAACACCGGGGAGCTGTTTTTT. Translated: CASGQGSNTGELFF.

This chain connects TRBV10-3 to TRBJ2-3, with 11 nucleotides matching TRBD2. V dropped 5 bases and J dropped 2; count of bases not matched to a gene: 6. In germline, CDR1 is ENHRY, CDR2 SYGVKD. The CDR3 consists of 16 residues. The CDR3 sequence is CAISFPTSGATDTQYF. CDR3 bases: TGTGCCATCAGTTTTCCGACTAGCGGGGCCACAGATACGCAGTATTTT.

This clonotype showed up just a few times. This chain joins TRBV7-3 and TRBJ1-6; D is unclear. Deletions cut 3 bases from V and 0 bases from J, with 6 bases between. Germline V lookup: CDR1 SGHTA, CDR2 FQGTGA. The CDR3 sequence is 15 residues long. CDR3 coding DNA: TGTGCCAGCAGCTTGACTAGCTCCTATAATTCACCCCTCCACTTT. Protein sequence: CASSLTSSYNSPLHF.

V usage is TRBV29-1 and J usage is TRBJ2-3; TRBD2 matches at 9 bases. After removal of 8 bases from V and 5 bases from J, the junction contained 11 bases not matched to a gene. The length of the CDR3 is 14 residues. Germline V CDR1 and CDR2: SQVTM, ANQGSEA. CDR3 residues: CSNRQAGGIDTQYF. For the CDR3, the DNA is TGCAGCAACCGCCAAGCGGGGGGCATAGATACGCAGTATTTT.

This clonotype was counted between two and nine times. This chain uses TRBV6-1 with TRBJ2-3; D not certain. Trimming pared 3 bases from V and 7 bases from J, leaving 17 bases between. The CDR3 totals 15 residues. The germline V gene has CDR1 MNHNS and CDR2 SASEGT. The CDR3 sequence: CASSETSLTDHTQYF. The CDR3 region has the DNA TGTGCCAGCAGTGAGACAAGTCTCACAGATCATACGCAGTATTTT.

This clonotype was detected many times. This chain connects TRBV28 to TRBJ2-3; 10 nucleotides align to TRBD2. V was clipped by 4 bases and J by 5 bases; unmatched bases: 12. The CDR3 is 17 residues long. CDR1 is MDHEN, CDR2 SYDVKM, per germline. The CDR3 loop reads CASSSGLAGVVGDTQYF. Here the CDR3 DNA reads TGTGCCAGCAGTTCCGGTCTAGCGGGAGTAGTCGGAGATACGCAGTATTTT.

This clonotype is a singleton in its sample. This rearrangement joins TRBV10-2 to TRBJ2-7; the match to TRBD2 covers 7 bases. Germline CDR1 reads WSHSY; CDR2 reads SAAADI. The CDR3 runs 14 residues. The V and J ends lost 7 bases and 4 bases, in that order; junction bases with no gene match: 10. The CDR3 loop reads CASTSFPSGYEQYF. CDR3 coding DNA: TGCGCCAGCACCTCCTTTCCTAGCGGTTACGAGCAGTACTTC.

The CDR3 is CASSWAGGGEKLFF. Written as DNA, the CDR3 is TGCGCCAGCAGCTGGGCGGGTGGTGGTGAAAAACTGTTTTTT. The rearrangement joins TRBV5-1 to TRBJ1-4; D is unresolved. This CDR3 is 14 amino acids long. Germline CDR1 and CDR2: SGHRS and YFSETQ. V was trimmed by 3 bases and J by 7 bases, leaving 13 bases between them.

In its sample, this clonotype was seen many times. V usage is TRBV5-1 and J usage is TRBJ1-1; 10 bases agree with TRBD1. Germline V gives CDR1 SGHRS, CDR2 YFSETQ. CDR3 length: 18 residues. J gave up 1 base and V 3 bases, and 12 bases lay outside the gene matches. CDR3 residues: CASSSDRGALGENTEAFF. For the CDR3, the DNA is TGCGCCAGCAGCTCGGACAGGGGGGCATTGGGGGAGAACACTGAAGCTTTCTTT.

In its sample, this clonotype was seen a few times. The chain joins TRBV10-3 to TRBJ2-7; D is perhaps TRBD1 (6 bases). The CDR3 runs to 14 residues. V gave up 2 bases and J gave up 2 bases, with 10 bases separating them. CDR1 and CDR2 (germline): ENHRY, SYGVKD. CDR3 coding DNA: TGTGCCATCAGTGAGCGGGACAACACCTACGAGCAGTACTTC. Amino acids: CAISERDNTYEQYF.

This rearrangement joins TRBV20-1 to TRBJ2-3; D is uncertain. Germline values: CDR1 DFQATT, CDR2 SNEGSKA (reference sequence). The CDR3 covers 12 residues. The germline V and J ends were trimmed by 7 bases and 1 base, with 9 bases remaining between them. The DNA for the CDR3 is TGCAGTGTTCAGCCGGGCACAGATACGCAGTATTTT. This encodes CSVQPGTDTQYF.

Ten or more counts support this clonotype. The V call is TRBV10-2, the J call TRBJ2-7, with D hard to call. Germline values: CDR1 WSHSY, CDR2 SAAADI. V dropped 3 bases and J dropped 4 bases, with 13 bases sitting between them. This CDR3 is built from 14 residues. The CDR3 region is CASSDRTPGYEQYF. The CDR3 coding sequence is TGCGCCAGCAGTGACAGGACCCCCGGATACGAGCAGTACTTC.

This clonotype was counted at least ten times. The chain employs TRBV12-3 or TRBV12-4 and TRBJ1-6, with TRBD1 identical over 7 bases. V was clipped by 4 bases and J by 10 bases; unmatched bases: 4. The CDR3 extends over 13 amino acids. The CDR3 DNA follows: TGTGCCAGCAGTTGGGACAGTGACTCACCCCTCCACTTT. The encoded protein is CASSWDSDSPLHF.

This clonotype has more than one count but fewer than ten. The chain joins TRBV7-9 to TRBJ2-5; 7 bases line up with TRBD1. CDR3 length equals 16 residues. The germline CDR1 and CDR2 sequences are SEHNR and FQNEAQ (reference sequence). The V gene end was trimmed by 6 bases and the J gene end by 1 base; junction bases not matched to a gene: 11. In DNA form, the CDR3 reads TGTGCCAGCAGACCCCCGGGACAGAACTTCCAAGAGACCCAGTACTTC. This codes for CASRPPGQNFQETQYF. Together with reference TRBV7-9 and TRBJ2-5, the CDR3 gives the full variable domain: DTGVSQNPRHKITKRGQNVTFRCDPISEHNRLYWYRQTLGQGPEFLTYFQNEAQLEKSRLLSDRFSAERPKGSFSTLEIQRTEQGDSAMYLCASRPPGQNFQETQYFGPGTRLLVL.

V is TRBV19 and J is TRBJ2-5; D call uncertain. Germline-derived CDR1 and CDR2 are LNHDA and SQIVND (reference sequence). The CDR3 contains 13 residues. V was trimmed by 3 bases and J by 5 bases, leaving 10 bases between them. CDR3 region: CASSILYLETQYF. The CDR3 region has the DNA TGTGCCAGTAGTATTTTATACTTGGAGACCCAGTACTTC.

The V and J genes are TRBV30 and TRBJ2-7; TRBD2 aligns across 16 bases. The CDR3 length is 17 residues. CDR1 is GTSNPN, CDR2 SVGIG, per germline (reference sequence). V gave up 4 bases and J gave up 5 bases; unmatched junction bases: 11. DNA of the CDR3: TGTGCCTGGACCCCCGGGACTAGCGGGAGGGCAACCCACGAGCAGTACTTC. Translating gives CAWTPGTSGRATHEQYF.

The table lists this clonotype with many counts. The V call is TRBV27, the J call TRBJ2-5; D gene ambiguous. The CDR3 has 12 amino acids. V gave up 3 bases and J gave up 2 bases, with 4 bases separating them. Germline CDR1 MNHEY, CDR2 SMNVEV (reference sequence). This chain's CDR3 is CASSFLQETQYF. As DNA, the CDR3 is TGTGCCAGCAGTTTTCTGCAAGAGACCCAGTACTTC.

The rearrangement joins TRBV7-9 to TRBJ2-3; D may be TRBD2 (6 bases). V shed 1 base and J shed 5 bases, with 10 bases lying between them. Germline CDR1 reads SEHNR; CDR2 reads FQNEAQ (reference sequence). This CDR3 contains 14 residues. The DNA of the CDR3 is TGTGCCAGCAGCTTAGATAGCGGCGGAGATACGCAGTATTTT. It codes for CASSLDSGGDTQYF.

This chain uses TRBV4-1 with TRBJ1-5; 7 nucleotides match TRBD1. The germline CDR1 and CDR2 sequences are MGHRA and YSYEKL. The CDR3 has 15 residues. With V trimmed by 1 base and J by 3 bases, 3 bases remained unmatched. In DNA, the CDR3 is TGCGCCAGCAGCCAAGGGGACAGCCTCAATCAGCCCCAGCATTTT. Residues: CASSQGDSLNQPQHF.

This clonotype came up many times. V and J are TRBV20-1 and TRBJ2-7, with 13 bases that match TRBD2. V lost 1 base and J lost 5; bases outside the gene matches: 2. The CDR3 contains 14 residues. Germline loops: CDR1 DFQATT, CDR2 SNEGSKA (reference sequence). As DNA, the CDR3 is TGCAGTGCTAGAGGGACTAGCGGGAGCCACGAGCAGTACTTC. Protein: CSARGTSGSHEQYF.

The chain has TRBV7-3 and TRBJ2-3, with 9 bases fitting TRBD2. Trimming removed 2 bases from V and 1 base from J; junction bases left unmatched: 7. This CDR3 is built from 17 residues. Germline lookup yields CDR1 SGHTA and CDR2 FQGTGA. The CDR3 sequence is CASSLDAGGRGTDTQYF. As DNA, the CDR3 is TGTGCCAGCAGCTTAGATGCGGGGGGGCGAGGCACAGATACGCAGTATTTT. Filled out from reference TRBV7-3 and TRBJ2-3, the complete variable domain reads GAGVSQTPSNKVTEKGKYVELRCDPISGHTALYWYRQSLGQGPEFLIYFQGTGAADDSGLPNDRFFAVRPEGSVSTLKIQRTERGDSAVYLCASSLDAGGRGTDTQYFGPGTRLTVL.

This clonotype was observed a handful of times. V usage is TRBV19 and J usage is TRBJ1-4, with 8 bases that match TRBD1. Trimming at V came to 1 base and at J to 4 bases, leaving 8 bases not matched to a gene. The CDR3 contains 17 residues. Per the germline V gene, CDR1 is LNHDA and CDR2 is SQIVND (reference sequence). CDR3 DNA sequence: TGTGCCAGTAGTATAGCAGGGGGCGGCCGTGTTAATGAAAAACTGTTTTTT. Translating it yields CASSIAGGGRVNEKLFF.